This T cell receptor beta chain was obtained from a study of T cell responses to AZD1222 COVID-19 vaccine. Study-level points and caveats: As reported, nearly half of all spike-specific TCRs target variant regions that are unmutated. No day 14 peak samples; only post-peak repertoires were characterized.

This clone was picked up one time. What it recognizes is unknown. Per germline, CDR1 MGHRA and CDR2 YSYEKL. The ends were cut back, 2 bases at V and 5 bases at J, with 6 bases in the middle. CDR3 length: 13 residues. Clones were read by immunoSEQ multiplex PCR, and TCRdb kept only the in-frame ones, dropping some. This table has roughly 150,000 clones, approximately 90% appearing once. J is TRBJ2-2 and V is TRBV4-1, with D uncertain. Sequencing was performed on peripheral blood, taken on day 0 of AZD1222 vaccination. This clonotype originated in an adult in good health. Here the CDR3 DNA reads TGCGCCAGCAGCCAACAGTTGACCGGGGAGCTGTTTTTT. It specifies CASSQQLTGELFF.